Listed below are T cell receptor beta chains from one sample, sequenced in a study of CD8 T cells in Susac syndrome. Via MiXCR, TCRdb re-called the immunoSEQ multiplex PCR reads, giving one row per CDR3 protein. The sample yields 150,000 to 200,000 distinct CDR3 sequences, approximately 95% seen once. The sample consisted of CD4+ T cells from PBMCs. Every receptor here comes from a human donor with multiple sclerosis. The CDR3 runs from the conserved cysteine through the conserved F or W. The D gene is left open where the match is weak. For some rows the clone size is stated as once, few or many, or as a class when expanded; others skip it.

d_gene: NA; j_gene: TRBJ2-5; abundance: NA; v_gene: TRBV6-2/TRBV6-3; CDR3nt: TGTGCCAGCGGATTAGCGGAGACCCAGTACTTC; CDR3aa: CASGLAETQYF
d_gene: NA; j_gene: TRBJ2-7; abundance: NA; v_gene: TRBV23-1; CDR3nt: TGCGCCAGCAGTCAATCCGTAACATCAGGGGACGAGCAGTACTTC; CDR3aa: CASSQSVTSGDEQYF
d_gene: NA; j_gene: TRBJ2-2; abundance: NA; v_gene: TRBV1; CDR3nt: TGCACCAGCAGCCAAGATCGGGGGGAGCTGTTTTTT; CDR3aa: CTSSQDRGELFF
d_gene: NA; j_gene: TRBJ2-6; abundance: NA; v_gene: TRBV20-1; CDR3nt: TGCAGTGCTAGAGACCGCACCCGGACTGGAGGGGCCAACGTCCTGACTTTC; CDR3aa: CSARDRTRTGGANVLTF
d_gene: NA; j_gene: TRBJ2-7; abundance: NA; v_gene: TRBV20-1; CDR3nt: TGCAGTGCTAGACGCCAGGGGTTAGGGGAGCAGTACTTC; CDR3aa: CSARRQGLGEQYF
d_gene: NA; j_gene: TRBJ1-2; abundance: few; v_gene: TRBV29-1; CDR3nt: TGCAGCGTTCGTGCCCAGGCGTACGGCTACACCTTC; CDR3aa: CSVRAQAYGYTF
d_gene: NA; j_gene: TRBJ2-7; abundance: NA; v_gene: TRBV29-1; CDR3nt: TGCAGCGTTGTAGGGCCTATCTACGAGCAGTACTTC; CDR3aa: CSVVGPIYEQYF
d_gene: NA; j_gene: TRBJ2-2; abundance: NA; v_gene: TRBV5-6; CDR3nt: TGTGCCAGCAGCTTTCGAGTAGGCTTGAACACCGGGGAGCTGTTTTTT; CDR3aa: CASSFRVGLNTGELFF
d_gene: TRBD1; j_gene: TRBJ2-5; abundance: NA; v_gene: TRBV20-1; CDR3nt: TGCAGTGCCCAGGGCGGGACAGGGTTGATTGAGACCCAGTACTTC; CDR3aa: CSAQGGTGLIETQYF
d_gene: TRBD2; j_gene: TRBJ2-2; abundance: NA; v_gene: TRBV12-3/TRBV12-4; CDR3nt: TGTGCCAGCATACTACTGGGGGGGGTCACACGGACCGGGGAGCTGTTTTTT; CDR3aa: CASILLGGVTRTGELFF
d_gene: NA; j_gene: TRBJ2-5; abundance: NA; v_gene: TRBV3-1; CDR3nt: TGTGCCAGCAGCCAAGGGATCGAGAGCGCGACCCAGTACTTC; CDR3aa: CASSQGIESATQYF
d_gene: NA; j_gene: TRBJ2-3; abundance: NA; v_gene: TRBV14; CDR3nt: TGTGCCAGCAGCCAAGGCCCAGGAGGGCCGCAGTATTTT; CDR3aa: CASSQGPGGPQYF
d_gene: TRBD1; j_gene: TRBJ2-3; abundance: NA; v_gene: TRBV12-3/TRBV12-4; CDR3nt: TGTGCCAGCAGCCATCATACAGGGGCCGGATCAGATACGCAGTATTTT; CDR3aa: CASSHHTGAGSDTQYF
d_gene: NA; j_gene: TRBJ1-1; abundance: once; v_gene: TRBV27; CDR3nt: TGTGCCAGCAGTTTGGTGCCAGGAAACACTGAAGCTTTCTTT; CDR3aa: CASSLVPGNTEAFF
d_gene: NA; j_gene: TRBJ1-6; abundance: NA; v_gene: TRBV15; CDR3nt: TGTGCCACCAGCAGAGTTGGAGGGGGGAATTCACCCCTCCACTTT; CDR3aa: CATSRVGGGNSPLHF
d_gene: NA; j_gene: TRBJ2-7; abundance: NA; v_gene: TRBV15; CDR3nt: TGTGCCACCAGCAGAGATCAGGGCAGGGTAAGCGAGCAGTACTTC; CDR3aa: CATSRDQGRVSEQYF
d_gene: TRBD1; j_gene: TRBJ1-2; abundance: NA; v_gene: TRBV7-9; CDR3nt: TGTGCCAGCAGCCCCCGGGACAGCTATAACTATGGCTACACCTTC; CDR3aa: CASSPRDSYNYGYTF
d_gene: NA; j_gene: TRBJ1-2; abundance: NA; v_gene: TRBV21-1; CDR3nt: TGTGCCAGCAGCAAAGAGGTTCCGGGACAGGAGGGGGTCACCTTC; CDR3aa: CASSKEVPGQEGVTF
d_gene: NA; j_gene: TRBJ1-2; abundance: once; v_gene: TRBV7-9; CDR3nt: TGTGCCAGCAGCCCCGATCAGGGCTGGTATGGCTACACCTTC; CDR3aa: CASSPDQGWYGYTF
d_gene: NA; j_gene: TRBJ2-3; abundance: NA; v_gene: TRBV15; CDR3nt: TGTGCCACCAGCAAGGGGGGGTCCACAGATACGCAGTATTTT; CDR3aa: CATSKGGSTDTQYF
d_gene: NA; j_gene: TRBJ1-2; abundance: NA; v_gene: TRBV25-1; CDR3nt: TGTGCCAGCAGTGATGCAGGGTATGGCTACACCTTC; CDR3aa: CASSDAGYGYTF
d_gene: TRBD1; j_gene: TRBJ2-7; abundance: NA; v_gene: TRBV5-1; CDR3nt: TGCGCCAGCAGCACCCTTCCGGGACAGGCCTACGAGCAGTACTTC; CDR3aa: CASSTLPGQAYEQYF
d_gene: NA; j_gene: TRBJ2-3; abundance: NA; v_gene: TRBV29-1; CDR3nt: TGCAGCGTTGACATCGGCACAGATACGCAGTATTTT; CDR3aa: CSVDIGTDTQYF
d_gene: NA; j_gene: TRBJ2-7; abundance: few; v_gene: TRBV28; CDR3nt: TGTGCCAGCAGATCCCCCTACGAGCAGTACTTC; CDR3aa: CASRSPYEQYF
d_gene: NA; j_gene: TRBJ2-5; abundance: NA; v_gene: TRBV11-3; CDR3nt: TGTGCCAGCAGCTTAGTCTCTGGGGAGACCCAGTACTTC; CDR3aa: CASSLVSGETQYF
d_gene: NA; j_gene: TRBJ2-3; abundance: NA; v_gene: TRBV30; CDR3nt: TGTGCCATGGCTAGGGATACGCAGTATTTT; CDR3aa: CAMARDTQYF